This T cell receptor beta chain was retrieved from a study of early T cells in non-severe SARS-CoV-2 infection. The wider study: The chains were unpaired, and the sequenced material was bulk RNA from unsorted whole blood.

This clonotype was picked up many times. TCRdb fed the 5' RACE reads into MiXCR, producing one record per CDR3 protein. The sample records 65,000 to 95,000 distinct CDR3 sequences, about 17% being singletons. The sequence derives from an adult who was a healthcare worker with PCR-confirmed SARS-CoV-2 infection or an uninfected control (not recorded which). Sequenced material: whole blood.

The DNA of the CDR3 is TGCAGTGCTAGCCACTGGCGCTCCTACAATGAGCAGTTCTTC. This gives the protein CSASHWRSYNEQFF. V gene TRBV20-1 combines with J gene TRBJ2-1; D is undetermined. V dropped 3 bases and J dropped 0 bases, with 9 bases sitting between them. CDR1 is DFQATT and CDR2 is SNEGSKA in the germline V gene (reference sequence). There are 14 residues in the CDR3.